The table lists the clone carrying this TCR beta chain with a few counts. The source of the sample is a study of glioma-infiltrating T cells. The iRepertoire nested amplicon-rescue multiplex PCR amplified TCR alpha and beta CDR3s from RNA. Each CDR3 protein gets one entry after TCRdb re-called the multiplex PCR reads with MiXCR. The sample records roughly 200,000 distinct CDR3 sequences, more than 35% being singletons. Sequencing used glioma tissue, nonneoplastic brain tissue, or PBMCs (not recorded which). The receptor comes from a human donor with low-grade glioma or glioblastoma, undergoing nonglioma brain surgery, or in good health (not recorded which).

The CDR3 reads CAISGRLEPLAKNIQYF. In DNA, the CDR3 is TGTGCCATCAGCGGTCGTTTGGAGCCTCTAGCCAAAAACATTCAGTACTTC. The V gene is TRBV10-3, the J gene TRBJ2-4; D is ambiguous. Germline CDR1 is ENHRY and CDR2 is SYGVKD. The ends were cut back, 6 bases at V and 0 bases at J, with 18 bases in the middle. This CDR3 comprises 17 residues.